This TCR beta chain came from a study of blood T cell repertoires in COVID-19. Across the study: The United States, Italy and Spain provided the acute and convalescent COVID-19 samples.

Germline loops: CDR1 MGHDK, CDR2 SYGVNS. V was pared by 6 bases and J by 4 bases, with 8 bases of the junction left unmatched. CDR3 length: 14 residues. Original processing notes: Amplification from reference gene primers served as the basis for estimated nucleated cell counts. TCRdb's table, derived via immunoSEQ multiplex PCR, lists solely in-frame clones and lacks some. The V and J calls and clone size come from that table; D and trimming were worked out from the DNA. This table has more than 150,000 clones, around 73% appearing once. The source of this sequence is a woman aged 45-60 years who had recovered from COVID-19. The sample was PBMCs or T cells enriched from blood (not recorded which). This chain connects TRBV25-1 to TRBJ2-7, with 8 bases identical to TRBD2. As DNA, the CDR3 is TGTGCCAGCAGCGGAAGCGGGAGTGGGTACGAGCAGTACTTC. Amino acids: CASSGSGSGYEQYF.